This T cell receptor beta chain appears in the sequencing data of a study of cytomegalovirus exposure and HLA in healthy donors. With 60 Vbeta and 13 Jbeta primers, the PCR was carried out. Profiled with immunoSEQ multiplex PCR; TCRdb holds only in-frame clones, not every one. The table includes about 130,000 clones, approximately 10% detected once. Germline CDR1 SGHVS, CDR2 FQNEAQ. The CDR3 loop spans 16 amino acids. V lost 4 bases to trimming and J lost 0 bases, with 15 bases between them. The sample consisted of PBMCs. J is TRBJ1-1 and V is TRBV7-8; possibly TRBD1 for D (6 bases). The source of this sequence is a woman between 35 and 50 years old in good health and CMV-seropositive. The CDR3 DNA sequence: TGTGCCAGCAGCTCACAGGGTGCGGTCATGAACACTGAAGCTTTCTTT. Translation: CASSSQGAVMNTEAFF.